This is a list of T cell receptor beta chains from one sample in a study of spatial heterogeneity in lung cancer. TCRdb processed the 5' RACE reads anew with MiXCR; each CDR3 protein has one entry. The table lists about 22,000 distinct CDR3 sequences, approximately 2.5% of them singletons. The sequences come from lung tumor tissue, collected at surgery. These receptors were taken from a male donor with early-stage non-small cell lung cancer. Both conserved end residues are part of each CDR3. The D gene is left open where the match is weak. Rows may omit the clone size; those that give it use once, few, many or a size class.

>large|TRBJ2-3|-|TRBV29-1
TGCAGCGTCGGGTCGGACACAAGTACTTCAGATACGCAGTATTTT
CSVGSDTSTSDTQYF
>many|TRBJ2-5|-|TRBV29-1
TGCAGCGTTGAGGGGGGGCTAGAGACCCAGTACTTC
CSVEGGLETQYF
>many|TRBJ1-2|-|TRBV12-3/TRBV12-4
TGTGCCAGTTCGGGGGCCCCACCGGTCTATGGCTACACCTTC
CASSGAPPVYGYTF
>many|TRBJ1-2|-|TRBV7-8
TGTGCCAGCAGCTTAAGCTACTGGGGGGGTGGCTACACCTTC
CASSLSYWGGGYTF
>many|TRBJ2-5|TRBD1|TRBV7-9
TGTGCCAGCAGCCCGGGGACAGGGGGTCAGACCCAGTACTTC
CASSPGTGGQTQYF
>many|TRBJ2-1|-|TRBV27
TGTGCCAGCAGTTTAGGTATAGAAAACAATGAGCAGTTCTTC
CASSLGIENNEQFF
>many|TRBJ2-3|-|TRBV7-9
TGTGCCAGCAGCTTCGCCCAGGTTTTTGATACGCAGTATTTT
CASSFAQVFDTQYF
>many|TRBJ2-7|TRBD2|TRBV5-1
TGCGCCAGCAGCTCCGGACTAGCGGGAGCCGAGCAGTACTTC
CASSSGLAGAEQYF
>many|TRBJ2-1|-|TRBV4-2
TGTGCCAGCAGCCAAGAGTATGGGGCCGGGGCCGGTGAGCAGTTCTTC
CASSQEYGAGAGEQFF
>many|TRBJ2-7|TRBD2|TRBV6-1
TGTGCCAGCAGTGTGACTAGCGGGACGGGTGAGGGCGAGCAGTACTTC
CASSVTSGTGEGEQYF
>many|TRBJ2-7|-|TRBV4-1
TGCGCCAGCAGCCAAGTCTTAGTAACTGGAGCTCCGGCCTACGAGCAGTACTTC
CASSQVLVTGAPAYEQYF
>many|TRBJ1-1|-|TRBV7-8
TGTGCCAGCAGCCCGGTGGGATTGGAAGCTTTCTTT
CASSPVGLEAFF
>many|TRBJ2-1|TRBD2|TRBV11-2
TGTGCCAGCAGCCCGTCGGGACTAGCGGCTACATCTCTCTTCTTC
CASSPSGLAATSLFF
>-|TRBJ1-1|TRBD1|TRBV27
TGTGCCAGCAGTAACACGGACAGGATGAACACTGAAGCTTTCTTT
CASSNTDRMNTEAFF
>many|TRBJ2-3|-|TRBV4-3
TGCGCCAGCAGCCAAGATTTTGGGCTTAGCGACCAACTAGATACGCAGTATTTT
CASSQDFGLSDQLDTQYF
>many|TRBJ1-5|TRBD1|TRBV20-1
TGCAGTGCCGCCGGGACAGGGATTAATCAGCCCCAGCATTTT
CSAAGTGINQPQHF
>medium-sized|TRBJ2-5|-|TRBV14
TGTGCCAGCAGCCAAGGGTCGGTCCAGACCCAGTACTTC
CASSQGSVQTQYF
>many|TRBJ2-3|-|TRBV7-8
TGTGCCAGCAGACGAACTAGCAGAACTAGCACAGATACGCAGTATTTT
CASRRTSRTSTDTQYF
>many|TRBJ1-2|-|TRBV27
TGTGCCAGCAGTCCCCTAGGACAGTTCTATGGCTACACCTTC
CASSPLGQFYGYTF
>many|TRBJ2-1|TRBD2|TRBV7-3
TGTGCCAGCAGCTCGCGTAGCGGGGGATACAATGAGCAGTTCTTC
CASSSRSGGYNEQFF
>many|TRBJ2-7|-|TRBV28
TGTGCCAGCAGTTTGGTGGGAGGCTACGAGCAGTACTTC
CASSLVGGYEQYF
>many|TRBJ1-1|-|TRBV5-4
TGTGCCAGCAGCCCCCCTTTAGGGTCTTCCACTGAAGCTTTCTTT
CASSPPLGSSTEAFF
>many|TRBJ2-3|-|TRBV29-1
TGCAGCGTTTTTAGTTTCACAGATACGCAGTATTTT
CSVFSFTDTQYF
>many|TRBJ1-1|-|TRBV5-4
TGTGCCTCAGTCATGAGGGGGGGGCAAGGCACTGAAGCTTTCTTT
CASVMRGGQGTEAFF
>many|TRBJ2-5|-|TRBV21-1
TGTGCCAGCAGCAAAGTTGACAGTTTTTTTGGAGAGACCCAGTACTTC
CASSKVDSFFGETQYF
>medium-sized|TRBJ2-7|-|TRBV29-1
TGCAGCGTTGAAGAGACAGGCCCGAAGCAGTACTTC
CSVEETGPKQYF
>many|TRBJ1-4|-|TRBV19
TGTGCCAGTACCCCGGGGCCAGGGGAGGCTGAAAAACTGTTTTTT
CASTPGPGEAEKLFF
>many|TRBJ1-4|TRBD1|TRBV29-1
TGCAGCGGCCGGACAGGGGGTGAAAAACTGTTTTTT
CSGRTGGEKLFF
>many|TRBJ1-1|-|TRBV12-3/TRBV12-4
TGTGCCAGCAGTGCCCTCCGAGGAGCCACTGAAGCTTTCTTT
CASSALRGATEAFF
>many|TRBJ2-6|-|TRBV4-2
TGTGCCAGCAGCCAAGAGGGTACCGGGGCCAACGTCCTGACTTTC
CASSQEGTGANVLTF
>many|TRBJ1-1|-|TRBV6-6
TGTGCCAGCAGGGAGGGGGAGCTTGACACTGAAGCTTTCTTT
CASREGELDTEAFF
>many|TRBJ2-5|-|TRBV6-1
TGTGCCAGCCGGCCCCTGGGGGAGACCCAGTACTTC
CASRPLGETQYF
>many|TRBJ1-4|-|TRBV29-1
TGCAGCGCCAGTTTCGGGGTGACTGAAAAACTGTTTTTT
CSASFGVTEKLFF
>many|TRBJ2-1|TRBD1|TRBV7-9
TGTGCCAGCAGCCGGACAGGGAGGAATGAGCAGTTCTTC
CASSRTGRNEQFF
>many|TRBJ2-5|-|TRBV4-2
TGTGCCAGCAGCCAAGAGGAGGGCGCCCAGTACTTC
CASSQEEGAQYF
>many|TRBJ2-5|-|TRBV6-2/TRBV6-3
TGTGCCAGCAGCCTACGAGAGACCCAGTACTTC
CASSLRETQYF
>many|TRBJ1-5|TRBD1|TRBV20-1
TGCAGTGCGAAGAGGGGACAGGGGACCTATAGCAATCAGCCCCAGCATTTT
CSAKRGQGTYSNQPQHF
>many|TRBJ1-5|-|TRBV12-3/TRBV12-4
TGTGCCAGCAGTTCGTTGTATCAGCCCCAGCATTTT
CASSSLYQPQHF
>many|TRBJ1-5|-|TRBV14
TGTGCCAGCAGCCAAGATCAGCCCCAGCATTTT
CASSQDQPQHF
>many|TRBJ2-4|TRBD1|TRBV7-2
TGTGCCAGCAGTCAAGCCGGGACAGGGGTATGGAAGGATCAGTACTTC
CASSQAGTGVWKDQYF
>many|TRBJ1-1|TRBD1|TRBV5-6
TGTGCCAGCAGCTTGGTAGACAGGGTCGAAGCTTTCTTT
CASSLVDRVEAFF
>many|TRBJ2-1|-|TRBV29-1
TGCAGCGTTGACAACACCTACAATGAGCAGTTCTTC
CSVDNTYNEQFF
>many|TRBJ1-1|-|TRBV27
TGTGCCAGCAAAGGGAACACTGAAGCTTTCTTT
CASKGNTEAFF
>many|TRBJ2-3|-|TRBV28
TGTGCCAGCCGCGGGATCACCACAGATACGCAGTATTTT
CASRGITTDTQYF
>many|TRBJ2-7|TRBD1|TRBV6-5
TGTGCCAGCAGTTACAGGGACAGGGGTGCGTACGAGCAGTACTTC
CASSYRDRGAYEQYF
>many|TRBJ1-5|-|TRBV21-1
TGTGCCAGCAGCACGTGGGACAGGGGGGAGGATCAGCCCCAGCATTTT
CASSTWDRGEDQPQHF
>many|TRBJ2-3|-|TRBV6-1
TGTGCCAGCACCCGAACGTTAGCGGAACTTAGCACAGATACGCAGTATTTT
CASTRTLAELSTDTQYF
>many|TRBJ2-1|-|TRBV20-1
TGCAGTGCTAGAGAGGGATACAATGAGCAGTTCTTC
CSAREGYNEQFF
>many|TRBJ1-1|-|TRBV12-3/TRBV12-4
TGTGCCAGCAGTTTAAGTTTGGGGAACACTGAAGCTTTCTTT
CASSLSLGNTEAFF
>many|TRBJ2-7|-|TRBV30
TGTGCCTGGAGGCGTGAATCCGAGCAGTACTTC
CAWRRESEQYF
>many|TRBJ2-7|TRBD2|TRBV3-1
TGTGCCAGCAGCCCCGGAGCGGGAGTTCTCGAGCAGTACTTC
CASSPGAGVLEQYF
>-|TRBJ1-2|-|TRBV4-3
TGCGCCAGCAGCCAAGAGTCCGGGAATGGCTACACCTTC
CASSQESGNGYTF
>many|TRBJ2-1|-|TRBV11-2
TGTGCCAGCAGCCTGGAGATGAACAATGAGCAGTTCTTC
CASSLEMNNEQFF
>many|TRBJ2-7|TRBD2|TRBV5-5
TGTGCCAGCAGCTCCACGGGAGGATTCTCTACTTACGAGCAGTACTTC
CASSSTGGFSTYEQYF
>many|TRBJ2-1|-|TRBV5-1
TGCGCCAGCAGCTTGGGGGGGGACACCCCCTACAATGAGCAGTTCTTC
CASSLGGDTPYNEQFF
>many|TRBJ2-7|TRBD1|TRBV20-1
TGCAGTGCTAGACGACAGGGTGACGAGCAGTACTTC
CSARRQGDEQYF
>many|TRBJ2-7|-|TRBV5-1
TGCGCCAGCAGCTTCGGAACCCGGGGCGAGCAGTACTTC
CASSFGTRGEQYF
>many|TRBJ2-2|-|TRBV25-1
TGTGCCAGCACCAGATCCGGGGGAACCGGGGAGCTGTTTTTT
CASTRSGGTGELFF
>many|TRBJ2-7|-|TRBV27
TGTGCCAGCAGTTTCTCAGGGGCCCACGAGCAGTACTTC
CASSFSGAHEQYF
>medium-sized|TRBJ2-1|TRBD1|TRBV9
TGTGCCAGCAGCCCATCATTCGGGACAGGGGTTGTCGATGAGCAGTTCTTC
CASSPSFGTGVVDEQFF